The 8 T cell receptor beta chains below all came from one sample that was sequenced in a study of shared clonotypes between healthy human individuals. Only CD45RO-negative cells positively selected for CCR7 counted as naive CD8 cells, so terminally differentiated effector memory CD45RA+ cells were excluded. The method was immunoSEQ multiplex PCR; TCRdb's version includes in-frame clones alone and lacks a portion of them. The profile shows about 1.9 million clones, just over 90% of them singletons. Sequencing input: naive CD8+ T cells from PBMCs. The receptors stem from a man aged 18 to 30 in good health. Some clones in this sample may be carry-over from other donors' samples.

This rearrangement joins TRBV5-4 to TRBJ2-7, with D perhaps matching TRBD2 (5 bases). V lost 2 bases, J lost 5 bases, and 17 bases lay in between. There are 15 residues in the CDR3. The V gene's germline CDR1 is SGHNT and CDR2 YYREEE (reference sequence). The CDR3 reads CASSFKGAWMDEQYF. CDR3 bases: TGTGCCAGCAGCTTCAAGGGAGCATGGATGGACGAGCAGTACTTC.

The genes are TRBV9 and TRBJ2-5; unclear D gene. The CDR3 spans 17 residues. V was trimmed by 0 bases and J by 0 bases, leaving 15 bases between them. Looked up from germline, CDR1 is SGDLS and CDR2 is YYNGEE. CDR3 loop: CASSVGLRATYQETQYF. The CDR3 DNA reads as TGTGCCAGCAGCGTAGGACTCAGAGCCACGTACCAAGAGACCCAGTACTTC.

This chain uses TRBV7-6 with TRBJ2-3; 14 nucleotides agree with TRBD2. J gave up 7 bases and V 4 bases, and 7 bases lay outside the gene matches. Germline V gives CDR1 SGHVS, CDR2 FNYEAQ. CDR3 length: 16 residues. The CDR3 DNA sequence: TGTGCCAGCAGCTCTGGGACTAGCGGGAGTGTAAATACGCAGTATTTT. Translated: CASSSGTSGSVNTQYF.

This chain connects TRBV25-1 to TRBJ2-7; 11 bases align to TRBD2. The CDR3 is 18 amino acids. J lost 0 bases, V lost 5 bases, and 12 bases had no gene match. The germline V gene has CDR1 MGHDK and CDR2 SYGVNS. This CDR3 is CASSIGLAGSYSSYEQYF. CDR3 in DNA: TGTGCCAGCAGTATCGGACTAGCGGGCAGTTATAGCTCCTACGAGCAGTACTTC.

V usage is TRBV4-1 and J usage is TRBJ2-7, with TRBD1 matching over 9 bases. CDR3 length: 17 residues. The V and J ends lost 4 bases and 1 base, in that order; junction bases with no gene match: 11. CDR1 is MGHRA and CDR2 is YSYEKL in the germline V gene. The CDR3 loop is CASSPKVGTGLSYEQYF. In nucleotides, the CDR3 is TGCGCCAGCAGCCCGAAAGTCGGGACAGGGCTTTCCTACGAGCAGTACTTC.

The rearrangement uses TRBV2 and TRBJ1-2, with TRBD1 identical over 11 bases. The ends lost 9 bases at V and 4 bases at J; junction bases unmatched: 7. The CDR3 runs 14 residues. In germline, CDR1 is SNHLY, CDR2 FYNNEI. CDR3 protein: CARPGDRGFYGYTF. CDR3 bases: TGTGCCAGGCCAGGGGACAGGGGGTTCTATGGCTACACCTTC.

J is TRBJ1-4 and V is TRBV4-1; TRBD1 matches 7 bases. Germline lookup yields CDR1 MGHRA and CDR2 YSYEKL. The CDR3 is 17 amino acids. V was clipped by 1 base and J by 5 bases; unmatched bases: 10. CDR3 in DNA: TGCGCCAGCAGCCAAGGATCCCCCGGGACAGCGAATGAAAAACTGTTTTTT. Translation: CASSQGSPGTANEKLFF.

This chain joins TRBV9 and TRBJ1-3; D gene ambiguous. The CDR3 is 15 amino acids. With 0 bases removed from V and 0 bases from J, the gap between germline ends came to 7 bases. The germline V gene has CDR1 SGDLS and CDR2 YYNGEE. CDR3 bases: TGTGCCAGCAGCGTAGCTCGGGGCTCTGGAAACACCATATATTTT. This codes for CASSVARGSGNTIYF.